This record looks at one T cell receptor beta chain sequence and its context. The data derive from a study of control samples from healthy donors and cancer patients. The protocol was immunoSEQ multiplex PCR, while the TCRdb copy is restricted to in-frame clones and leaves out a portion. The table has some 99,000 clones, around 89% seen once. CDR1 and CDR2 from the germline V gene are SGHTA and FQGNSA. CDR3 size: 15 residues. Trimming removed 7 bases at V and 5 bases at J, with 18 bases between. This chain links TRBV7-2 with TRBJ2-1, with D perhaps assigned TRBD1 or TRBD2 (5 bases each). The sequencing input was blood. The source of this sequence is a woman between 50 and 59 years old in good health. This CDR3 is CASKNSGTLNNEQFF. CDR3 sequence (DNA): TGTGCCAGCAAGAATTCCGGGACGCTGAACAATGAGCAGTTCTTC.